This T cell receptor beta chain was recorded in a study of metastatic and nonmetastatic thyroid tumors. Study-wide background: Patients with malignant and benign thyroid disease provided blood and tumor or nodule tissue, whose repertoires were compared. Study-wide results and limits: For both blood and tumor, malignant thyroid tumors reportedly showed significantly higher TCR beta diversity than benign nodules did.

Germline V gives CDR1 MNHEY, CDR2 SVGEGT. The CDR3 is 14 residues long. V was pared by 4 bases and J by 11 bases, with 11 bases of the junction left unmatched. Per the authors' pipeline: Clinicopathological groups supplied CDR3 differences that were used to build a distant-metastasis classifier for papillary thyroid cancer. Using MiXCR, TCRdb reanalyzed the PCR reads. TCRdb, not the original authors, processed these V and J calls. Found here are about 12,000 clones, around 29% of them singletons; the top ten hold about an eighth. Treatment of any kind had been given to no patient before thyroid surgery. In its sample, this clone is medium-sized. Its antigen is still unknown.

The sample consisted of tumor tissue. The chain employs TRBV6-2 or TRBV6-3 and TRBJ1-5; 7 nucleotides match TRBD1. This sequence originates from a female donor with papillary thyroid cancer or a benign thyroid nodule (not recorded which). Some clones in this sample may be carry-over from other donors' samples. CDR3 sequence (DNA): TGTGCCAGCAGTTCGACAGGGCATCAGGGGGCCCAGCATTTT. Its translation: CASSSTGHQGAQHF.